Below are 6 T cell receptor beta chains sequenced from a single sample in a study of monozygotic twins with inflammatory bowel disease. TCRdb reprocessed the 5' RACE reads, keeping one entry per CDR3 protein, no DNA. The table lists approximately 400,000 distinct CDR3 sequences, with about 2.3% in the top ten. The specimen was blood. The source is a human donor with ulcerative colitis or Crohn's disease, or a healthy co-twin of an affected twin (not recorded which).

The V and J genes are TRBV5-1 and TRBJ2-2; TCRdb's D gene call, TRBD1, goes unchecked for lack of DNA. Germline CDR1 and CDR2: SGHRS and YFSETQ. CDR3 length equals 14 residues. The CDR3 protein is CASSLRQPTGELFF.

This chain links TRBV5-5 with TRBJ1-2. The CDR3 extends over 15 amino acids. Germline-derived CDR1 and CDR2 are SGHKS and YYEKEE (reference sequence). CDR3 loop: CASSLGQVINYGYTF. The full variable domain, with the rest looked up from reference TRBV5-5 and TRBJ1-2, is DAGVTQSPTHLIKTRGQQVTLRCSPISGHKSVSWYQQVLGQGPQFIFQYYEKEERGRGNFPDRFSARQFPNYSSELNVNALLLGDSALYLCASSLGQVINYGYTFGSGTRLTVV.

This chain links TRBV7-9 with TRBJ1-1; the TCRdb call, TRBD1, lacks DNA for checking. This CDR3 is built from 13 residues. Germline-derived CDR1 and CDR2 are SEHNR and FQNEAQ (reference sequence). The CDR3 reads CATQGLTNTDAFF.

This rearrangement joins TRBV11-2 to TRBJ2-3; as DNA is missing, the TRBD1 call by TCRdb cannot be tested. Germline V gene lookup returns CDR1 SGHAT and CDR2 FQNNGV. CDR3 length equals 19 residues. The CDR3 is CASSFLSLGGGTHTDTQYF. The variable domain in full, completed from reference TRBV11-2 and TRBJ2-3, reads EAGVAQSPRYKIIEKRQSVAFWCNPISGHATLYWYQQILGQGPKLLIQFQNNGVVDDSQLPKDRFSAERLKGVDSTLKIQPAKLEDSAVYLCASSFLSLGGGTHTDTQYFGPGTRLTVL.

The V and J genes are TRBV5-1 and TRBJ2-2; TCRdb calls TRBD1, which cannot be checked without DNA. Germline assignment: CDR1 SGHRS and CDR2 YFSETQ. This CDR3 region has 14 residues. The CDR3 protein is CASSFTGAGTWLFF.

The CDR3 here is CSAQLIAGANVLTF. The J gene is TRBJ2-6, the V gene TRBV20-1. Per germline, CDR1 DFQATT and CDR2 SNEGSKA (reference sequence). The CDR3 sequence is 14 residues long.